This T cell receptor (beta chain) was sequenced for a study of cytomegalovirus exposure and HLA in healthy donors. Germline V gives CDR1 SGHRS, CDR2 YFSETQ. This CDR3 contains 16 residues. Unmatched junction bases numbered 2, after V lost 0 bases and J lost 1 base. Study-level findings and limits: The authors considered a cluster of highly shared sequence variants likely to be a sequencing artifact.

With respect to this clone: What it binds is unknown.

Researchers ran the PCR with 60 Vbeta and 13 Jbeta primers. Only in-frame clones appear in the TCRdb table, and some are missing; sequencing was by immunoSEQ multiplex PCR. Of 150,000 to 200,000 clones in the sample, 75% to 90% were seen once. The chain is built from TRBV5-1 and TRBJ2-3; 10 bases match TRBD2. This TCR derives from a woman aged 18-29 years in good health and CMV-seronegative. The sample comprised PBMCs. The CDR3 region is CASSLDGTSGTDTQYF. CDR3 bases: TGCGCCAGCAGCTTGGATGGGACTAGCGGCACAGATACGCAGTATTTT.